The 8 T cell receptor beta chains presented below share a single source sample, sequenced in a study of T cells in localized non-small cell lung cancer (TCRdb year 2020). The library was made by the immunoSEQ multiplex PCR assay. What TCRdb holds here is the immuneACCESS table cut down to in-frame rearrangements. Part of the clones is not present; checked against another copy, under half of the missing clones reflect an unresolved V gene, and the others are unexplained. For this sample there are some 52,000 clones; 86% appear just once. The ten largest account for over 15% of the sample. Here the sequenced sample was peripheral blood, taken before any cancer treatment. These receptors were taken from a male donor at least 60 years old with stage III squamous cell lung carcinoma.

V and J are TRBV7-6 and TRBJ2-7; 8 bases agree with TRBD1. V shed 0 bases, J shed 3 bases, and the junction held 4 bases outside the gene matches. This CDR3 spans 15 amino acids. The germline V gene has CDR1 SGHVS and CDR2 FNYEAQ. CDR3 protein: CASSLAGTGGYEQYF. The CDR3 DNA reads as TGTGCCAGCAGCTTAGCGGGGACAGGAGGCTACGAGCAGTACTTC.

The chain employs TRBV6-5 and TRBJ1-3, with D tentatively TRBD1 (5 bases). V was shortened by 7 bases and J by 4 bases, with 17 bases between the two germline ends. CDR1 and CDR2 from the germline V gene are MNHEY and SVGAGI. This CDR3 comprises 15 residues. The DNA for the CDR3 is TGTGCCAGCAAGCGTGAGGGGCTATCGGGAAACACCATATATTTT. Its protein is CASKREGLSGNTIYF.

This clone was seen only a few times. The V and J genes are TRBV20-1 and TRBJ1-2; D ambiguous. The V gene's germline CDR1 is DFQATT and CDR2 SNEGSKA (reference sequence). V dropped 3 bases and J dropped 8 bases, with 10 bases sitting between them. CDR3 size: 11 residues. CDR3 protein: CSASKEVGYTF. The CDR3 nucleotides read TGCAGTGCTAGTAAGGAGGTGGGCTACACCTTC.

The CDR3 DNA is TGTGCCAGCAGTCGCGGACAGGGAGGGAGCTCCTATAATTCACCCCTCCACTTT. Translation: CASSRGQGGSSYNSPLHF. V usage is TRBV7-9 and J usage is TRBJ1-6; 8 nucleotides agree with TRBD1. The germline V gene has CDR1 SEHNR and CDR2 FQNEAQ (reference sequence). The J segment lost 0 bases and the V segment lost 6 bases, leaving 10 bases of the junction unmatched. The CDR3 is 18 residues long.

The rearrangement uses TRBV9 and TRBJ2-4, with 7 positions matching TRBD2. J gave up 6 bases and V 0 bases, and 9 bases lay outside the gene matches. The CDR3 runs to 16 residues. Germline V gene lookup returns CDR1 SGDLS and CDR2 YYNGEE. In nucleotides, the CDR3 is TGTGCCAGCAGCGTAGATCTCGGCGGGGGAGGAAACATTCAGTACTTC. Protein: CASSVDLGGGGNIQYF.

The chain employs TRBV5-6 and TRBJ2-7; D is undetermined. V dropped 0 bases and J dropped 4 bases, with 8 bases sitting between them. The germline V gene encodes CDR1 SGHDT and CDR2 YYEEEE. The CDR3 loop spans 13 amino acids. CDR3: CASSLGPLYEQYF. CDR3 in DNA: TGTGCCAGCAGCTTGGGCCCTTTATACGAGCAGTACTTC.

The chain joins TRBV7-9 to TRBJ1-2; D is unresolved. Germline CDR1 and CDR2: SEHNR and FQNEAQ (reference sequence). The CDR3 loop spans 13 amino acids. V shed 1 base and J shed 1 base, with 4 bases lying between them. The CDR3: CASSLENNYGYTF. The CDR3 DNA is TGTGCCAGCAGCTTAGAGAATAACTATGGCTACACCTTC.

This chain uses TRBV5-5 with TRBJ1-1; 9 nucleotides line up with TRBD1. There are 15 residues in the CDR3. The germline V gene has CDR1 SGHKS and CDR2 YYEKEE (reference sequence). The V and J ends lost 4 bases and 1 base, in that order; junction bases with no gene match: 5. The CDR3 region is CASSTRTGANTEAFF. In DNA, the CDR3 is TGTGCCAGCAGCACAAGGACAGGGGCGAACACTGAAGCTTTCTTT.